This T cell receptor beta chain was identified in a study of T cells after yellow fever vaccination. The wider study: Fractions containing few cells were prepared with SMART-Seq v4 Ultra Low Input. Study outcomes and limitations: Relatively few clonotypes were ones that appeared in both CD4 and CD8 compartments. Detected again after the booster were most primary-vaccination clones, at 96% CD4 and about 90% CD8. The secondary response peaked faster, at day 5 versus 15, but was weaker.

As regards this clonotype: Its antigen is still unknown.

This CDR3 comprises 15 residues. After removal of 2 bases from V and 3 bases from J, the junction contained 6 bases not matched to a gene. Germline CDR1 is SGHTA and CDR2 is FQGNSA. MiXCR, run by TCRdb on the 5' RACE reads, gives a single entry per CDR3 protein. The repertoire holds a few hundred thousand distinct CDR3 sequences, 6.5% to 8.5% seen once, with approximately 0.87% in the top ten. The clonotype was recovered from a man in his thirties or forties who received the YFV17D yellow fever vaccine. This chain links TRBV7-2 with TRBJ2-7; 8 nucleotides match TRBD2. This material consisted of CD4+ T cells sorted from PBMCs, taken 15 days after the yellow fever booster vaccination. CDR3 sequence reads: CASSLTSGEGYEQYF. The CDR3 DNA follows: TGTGCCAGCAGCTTAACTAGCGGAGAGGGCTACGAGCAGTACTTC.